The next 30 T cell receptor beta chains were all read from a single sample in a study of T cells in Graves' hyperthyroidism and ophthalmopathy. From RNA transcripts, TCR beta CDR3 regions were amplified. First-round RT-PCR targeting the TCR CDR3 was performed with the HTBI primer set. TCRdb re-called the multiplex PCR reads with MiXCR, one entry per CDR3 protein. Of under 700,000 distinct CDR3 sequences listed, under 60% are singletons. Sequenced input: peripheral blood or thyroid tissue (not recorded which). Source of these receptors: a young woman with Graves' hyperthyroidism.

This clonotype was detected only a few times. The chain joins TRBV7-9 to TRBJ1-2; no clear D. Trimming took 2 bases from V and 4 from J, leaving 11 bases between them. Germline CDR1 SEHNR, CDR2 FQNEAQ (reference sequence). The CDR3 sequence is 14 residues long. The CDR3 DNA is TGTGCCAGCAGCTTATACGTCAAGATCTATGGCTACACCTTC. Its protein product is CASSLYVKIYGYTF. The whole variable domain, remainder taken from reference TRBV7-9 and TRBJ1-2, is DTGVSQNPRHKITKRGQNVTFRCDPISEHNRLYWYRQTLGQGPEFLTYFQNEAQLEKSRLLSDRFSAERPKGSFSTLEIQRTEQGDSAMYLCASSLYVKIYGYTFGSGTRLTVV.

The V gene is TRBV5-1, the J gene TRBJ1-4, with 9 bases identical to TRBD1. CDR3 length equals 18 residues. Germline assignment: CDR1 SGHRS and CDR2 YFSETQ. V was clipped by 5 bases and J by 0 bases; unmatched bases: 11. DNA of the CDR3: TGCGCCAGCAGTCCTACGGGACAGGGATCAACAACTAATGAAAAACTGTTTTTT. This codes for CASSPTGQGSTTNEKLFF.

Points on this clonotype: A much larger clone lies one base from this, so it may be a read error. The rearrangement joins TRBV2 to TRBJ1-2; D might be TRBD1 (6 bases). The CDR3 sequence is 16 residues long. CDR1 is SNHLY and CDR2 is FYNNEI in the germline V gene. Trimming cost V 5 bases and J 0 bases, with 16 bases left between them. CDR3 in amino acids: CASSLGQGLANYGYTF. The CDR3 DNA reads as TGTGCCAGCAGTTTGGGACAAGGTTTAGCTAACTATGGCTACACCTTC.

Comments on this clonotype: Just one base apart from a much larger clone, this may be a read error. The gene calls are TRBV6-1 and TRBJ1-2; 7 bases fit TRBD1. CDR1 is MNHNS, CDR2 SASEGT, per germline. The junction had 5 bases not matched to a gene; V was cut back by 7 bases and J by 3 bases. The CDR3 covers 13 residues. The CDR3 DNA follows: TGTGCCAGCACCCCGCAGGGGGACTATGGCTACACCTTC. It codes for CASTPQGDYGYTF.

This clonotype was seen ten or more times. The J gene is TRBJ1-2, the V gene TRBV29-1, with D unclear. This CDR3 region has 12 residues. Per the germline V gene, CDR1 is SQVTM and CDR2 is ANQGSEA. Between the trimmed V and J ends, which lost 4 bases and 8 bases, there was a span of 14 bases. In DNA form, the CDR3 reads TGCAGCGTTGGTGGAAGAAGTGTAGGCTACACCTTC. Amino acids: CSVGGRSVGYTF.

There are a few counts of this clonotype. CDR3 in amino acids: CASSQGLAIQETQYF. CDR3 bases: TGTGCCAGCAGCCAAGGGCTAGCGATACAAGAGACCCAGTACTTC. The genes are TRBV7-2 and TRBJ2-5; possible D gene TRBD2, 6 bases. CDR1 SGHTA and CDR2 FQGNSA come from the germline V gene. The CDR3 is 15 amino acids. V gave up 5 bases and J gave up 2 bases, with 15 bases separating them.

This clonotype was seen more than once but under ten times. The CDR3 DNA is TGTGCCAGCAGTTTAGCCCCCGGGACACCCGTCTATGGCTACACCTTC. Amino acid sequence: CASSLAPGTPVYGYTF. The V call is TRBV2, the J call TRBJ1-2; TRBD1 is a possible D gene (6 bases). Trimming left V 5 bases short and J 4 bases short, with 20 bases between. CDR1 and CDR2 from the germline V gene are SNHLY and FYNNEI. The CDR3 is 16 amino acids.

This clonotype was seen a few times. The chain links TRBV5-5 to TRBJ2-5; the D is unclear. Looked up from germline, CDR1 is SGHKS and CDR2 is YYEKEE (reference sequence). V lost 4 bases and J 7 bases, leaving 11 bases between the germline ends. The CDR3 sequence is 12 residues long. In DNA form, the CDR3 reads TGTGCCAGCAGCGTAACAACGGGGACCCAGTACTTC. Amino acid sequence: CASSVTTGTQYF.

The CDR3 here is CSDETGGFYEQYF. In DNA form, the CDR3 reads TGCAGCGACGAAACAGGGGGATTCTACGAGCAGTACTTC. The rearrangement joins TRBV29-1 to TRBJ2-7; 8 bases align to TRBD1. J lost 3 bases, V lost 7 bases, and 8 bases had no gene match. The CDR3 contains 13 residues. Germline assignment: CDR1 SQVTM and CDR2 ANQGSEA.

CDR3 bases: TGTGCCAGCAGTGAACGGGGTAGGGGAACCGGGGAGCTGTTTTTT. Translated, it gives CASSERGRGTGELFF. The chain links TRBV2 to TRBJ2-2; D tentatively reads TRBD1 or TRBD2 (5 bases each). This CDR3 contains 15 residues. Trimming took off 2 bases at V and 5 bases at J, with 12 bases between the two ends. Germline V CDR1 and CDR2: SNHLY, FYNNEI.

This clonotype was seen a few times. The chain combines TRBV7-9 with TRBJ1-3; 9 nucleotides line up with TRBD1. The CDR3 is 16 residues long. Germline V CDR1 and CDR2: SEHNR, FQNEAQ (reference sequence). With V trimmed by 5 bases and J by 8 bases, 13 bases remained unmatched. In DNA form, the CDR3 reads TGTGCCAGCAGCACCGGGACAGGGAGGTTCGGGGACACCATATATTTT. Its translation: CASSTGTGRFGDTIYF.

With respect to this clonotype: It may be a read error: a sequence one base away is much more abundant. The CDR3 does not end in the conserved phenylalanine or tryptophan, so this is likely a read error. The chain combines TRBV9 with TRBJ1-1, with D perhaps matching TRBD1 (5 bases). V lost 0 bases and J 4 bases, leaving 7 bases between the germline ends. CDR3 length: 13 residues. The germline V gene encodes CDR1 SGDLS and CDR2 YYNGEE. In DNA form, the CDR3 reads TGTGCCAGCAGCGTAGAGGGGTTCACTGAAGCTTTCTGT. It is translated as CASSVEGFTEAFC.

J is TRBJ1-1 and V is TRBV19; D is unclear. The germline CDR1 and CDR2 sequences are LNHDA and SQIVND (reference sequence). V lost 6 bases, J lost 0 bases, and 11 bases lay in between. This CDR3 is 14 amino acids long. The CDR3 sequence: CASSLSILNTEAFF. CDR3 bases: TGTGCCAGTAGCTTAAGTATCCTGAACACTGAAGCTTTCTTT.

The J gene is TRBJ1-5, the V gene TRBV6-1, with 7 nucleotides matching TRBD1. The CDR3 is 15 amino acids. CDR1 is MNHNS, CDR2 SASEGT, per germline. V gave up 9 bases and J gave up 2 bases; unmatched junction bases: 10. Here the CDR3 reads CARGEGALGNQPQHF. CDR3 DNA: TGTGCCAGAGGGGAGGGGGCGTTGGGCAATCAGCCCCAGCATTTT.

The J gene is TRBJ1-2, the V gene TRBV10-3, with D unresolved. The CDR3 covers 12 residues. V lost 4 bases and J 6 bases, leaving 9 bases between the germline ends. In germline, CDR1 is ENHRY, CDR2 SYGVKD. The CDR3 sequence is CAISGTSDGYTF. CDR3 DNA: TGTGCCATCAGTGGGACGAGTGATGGCTACACCTTC.

The genes are TRBV12-3 or TRBV12-4 and TRBJ1-5, with 10 positions matching TRBD1. This CDR3 spans 18 amino acids. Trimming removed 4 bases from V and 3 bases from J; junction bases left unmatched: 12. CDR3 sequence (DNA): TGTGCCAGCAGTTGGGGGACAGGGGAAGGGACGAACAATCAGCCCCAGCATTTT. It is translated as CASSWGTGEGTNNQPQHF.

V is TRBV2 and J is TRBJ2-7; maybe TRBD1 (5 bases). Germline loops: CDR1 SNHLY, CDR2 FYNNEI. This CDR3 has 18 amino acids. The V gene lost 6 bases and the J gene lost 0 bases, with 24 bases spanning the gap. The CDR3, as DNA: TGTGCCAGCAGCCAAGATCCCCTCACAGGAGAAGGCTCCTACGAGCAGTACTTC. This gives the protein CASSQDPLTGEGSYEQYF.

A few counts support this clonotype. This chain uses TRBV29-1 with TRBJ2-7; TRBD1 matches 8 bases. Germline CDR1 and CDR2: SQVTM and ANQGSEA. CDR3 length equals 15 residues. The V gene end was trimmed by 6 bases and the J gene end by 2 bases; junction bases not matched to a gene: 12. The CDR3 DNA reads as TGCAGCGTACGCCCAGGCGGGACAGGCCCCTACGAGCAGTACTTC. Translating gives CSVRPGGTGPYEQYF.

The rearrangement uses TRBV20-1 and TRBJ1-1; maybe TRBD1 (5 bases). This CDR3 is 13 amino acids long. Germline values: CDR1 DFQATT, CDR2 SNEGSKA (reference sequence). CDR3 bases: TGCAGGCTTCGAGGGGCAGGAGGCACTGAAGCTTTCTTT. Translated, it gives CRLRGAGGTEAFF.

This chain joins TRBV2 and TRBJ1-4; no clear D. Per germline, CDR1 SNHLY and CDR2 FYNNEI. Trimming removed 6 bases from V and 4 bases from J, with 12 bases in between. CDR3 length: 14 residues. CDR3 loop: CASSWATDNEKLFF. Written as DNA, the CDR3 is TGTGCCAGCAGCTGGGCCACCGATAATGAAAAACTGTTTTTT.

The chain links TRBV7-8 to TRBJ2-7, with 10 bases identical to TRBD2. Germline-derived CDR1 and CDR2 are SGHVS and FQNEAQ. The CDR3 has 14 residues. With 6 bases clipped from V and 4 bases from J, the junction kept 6 bases outside the gene matches. The CDR3 is CASSSTSGIYEQYF. In DNA form, the CDR3 reads TGTGCCAGCAGTAGTACTAGCGGGATTTACGAGCAGTACTTC.

In DNA, the CDR3 is TGTCACGTCCCGGTGGCTAGCGGGGCATTCGGGGAGCTGTTTTTT. It yields the protein CHVPVASGAFGELFF. V is TRBV14 and J is TRBJ2-2, with TRBD2 identical over 9 bases. Per the germline V gene, CDR1 is SGHDN and CDR2 is FVKESK. This CDR3 has 15 amino acids.

The chain employs TRBV11-2 and TRBJ2-7; 8 nucleotides line up with TRBD2. CDR3 length: 14 residues. V lost 5 bases and J lost 3; bases outside the gene matches: 6. From germline, CDR1 is SGHAT and CDR2 FQNNGV. In DNA, the CDR3 is TGTGCCAGCAGCCCTAGCGGGTGGATCTACGAGCAGTACTTC. Encoded protein: CASSPSGWIYEQYF.

V usage is TRBV19 and J usage is TRBJ2-5; D is ambiguous. V gave up 5 bases and J gave up 2 bases, with 15 bases separating them. Germline V gives CDR1 LNHDA, CDR2 SQIVND (reference sequence). The CDR3 runs 15 residues. This chain's CDR3 is CASSYSRLKQETQYF. The CDR3 DNA reads TGTGCCAGTAGTTATAGCCGGCTGAAACAAGAGACCCAGTACTTC. Combining the CDR3 with reference TRBV19 and TRBJ2-5 gives the whole variable domain DGGITQSPKYLFRKEGQNVTLSCEQNLNHDAMYWYRQDPGQGLRLIYYSQIVNDFQKGDIAEGYSVSREKKESFPLTVTSAQKNPTAFYLCASSYSRLKQETQYFGPGTRLLVL.

The V and J genes are TRBV6-5 and TRBJ1-1; D is ambiguous. V gave up 4 bases and J gave up 1 base, with 13 bases separating them. Germline V CDR1 and CDR2: MNHEY, SVGAGI. This CDR3 spans 15 amino acids. CDR3 nucleotide sequence: TGTGCCAGCAGTTCAGGAGCGTTTGGGAACACTGAAGCTTTCTTT. It encodes CASSSGAFGNTEAFF.

This clonotype was picked up many times. This chain uses TRBV20-1 with TRBJ1-2; 7 nucleotides line up with TRBD1. The V segment lost 3 bases and the J segment 5 bases; nucleotides outside the gene matches: 3. The CDR3 spans 12 residues. Germline V lookup: CDR1 DFQATT, CDR2 SNEGSKA (reference sequence). In DNA, the CDR3 is TGCAGTGCTAGGGGGACAGCTTATGGCTACACCTTC. Its protein product is CSARGTAYGYTF.

This clonotype was counted only a few times. J is TRBJ2-7 and V is TRBV7-2; 8 bases agree with TRBD1. The CDR3 is 14 residues long. Germline loops: CDR1 SGHTA, CDR2 FQGNSA. V lost 11 bases, J lost 1 base, and 10 bases stayed unmatched. The CDR3 DNA reads as TGTGCCTCACTCTGGGGACAGGAATCCTACGAGCAGTACTTC. Protein sequence: CASLWGQESYEQYF.

This clonotype has only a few counts. The chain joins TRBV11-2 to TRBJ1-1; D is undetermined. The CDR3 consists of 15 residues. With 7 bases removed from V and 5 bases from J, the gap between germline ends came to 20 bases. In germline, CDR1 is SGHAT, CDR2 FQNNGV. For the CDR3, the DNA is TGTGCCAGCACCGCGATTGTGGGTAGGACGACTGAAGCTTTCTTT. This encodes CASTAIVGRTTEAFF.

The chain recombines TRBV7-2 with TRBJ1-4; a possible D gene is TRBD1 (5 bases). Trimming shortened V by 3 bases and J by 7 bases, and 18 bases separated the two germline ends. This CDR3 region has 16 residues. CDR1 SGHTA and CDR2 FQGNSA come from the germline V gene. CDR3 sequence (DNA): TGTGCCAGCAGCTTGGGACCTCCGTTAGATAGTGAAAAACTGTTTTTT. Translating gives CASSLGPPLDSEKLFF. Full variable domain (rest looked up from reference TRBV7-2 and TRBJ1-4): GAGVSQSPSNKVTEKGKDVELRCDPISGHTALYWYRQSLGQGLEFLIYFQGNSAPDKSGLPSDRFSAERTGGSVSTLTIQRTQQEDSAVYLCASSLGPPLDSEKLFFGSGTQLSVL.

The chain has TRBV7-9 and TRBJ1-5; perhaps TRBD1 as D (5 bases). The CDR3 is 12 amino acids. Per the germline V gene, CDR1 is SEHNR and CDR2 is FQNEAQ (reference sequence). Trimming cost V 11 bases and J 6 bases, with 14 bases left between them. In DNA form, the CDR3 reads TGTGCCGGCGGGCGGGGGGGTCAGCCCCAGCATTTT. Encoded protein: CAGGRGGQPQHF.